This is a list of T cell receptor beta chains from one sample in a study of shared clonotypes between healthy human individuals. Using immunoSEQ multiplex PCR, the repertoire was profiled, and TCRdb retains in-frame clones only, with some absent. The table records around 2.1 million clones, approximately 94% of them present only once. Sequences were obtained from naive CD8+ T cells from PBMCs. The receptors here all came from a man aged 18 to 29 in good health. Some clones in this sample may be carry-over from other donors' samples. Each CDR3 is given with its conserved first and last residue. Each record gives: V gene, J gene, D gene, CDR3 length, CDR3 DNA, CDR3 protein. The D gene is left open where the match is weak.

TRBV7-9,TRBJ2-3,TRBD2,16,TGTGCCAGCAGCTTACCAACCGGGACTACCACAGATACGCAGTATTTT,CASSLPTGTTTDTQYF
TRBV6-1,TRBJ2-7,.,12,TGTGCCAGCAGTACAGGGAGAGGAGAGCAGTACTTC,CASSTGRGEQYF
TRBV27,TRBJ2-5,.,13,TGTGCCAGCAGTTTGGCGCGGGGAGAGACCCAGTACTTC,CASSLARGETQYF
TRBV4-1,TRBJ2-7,.,16,TGCGCCAGCAGCCAAGACCCTAGCCCGGGCGTCTACGAGCAGTACTTC,CASSQDPSPGVYEQYF
TRBV6-5,TRBJ2-2,.,14,TGTGCCAGCAGTTACTCGGGAAACACCGGGGAGCTGTTTTTT,CASSYSGNTGELFF
TRBV2,TRBJ2-3,.,12,TGTGCCAGCATGGGGTACGGCGATACGCAGTATTTT,CASMGYGDTQYF
TRBV6-5,TRBJ2-2,.,15,TGTGCCAGCAGTTACACGCGGGTTCACACCGGGGAGCTGTTTTTT,CASSYTRVHTGELFF
TRBV29-1,TRBJ1-2,TRBD1,12,TGCAGCGTTGAGACAGGGAAGGATGGCTACACCTTC,CSVETGKDGYTF
TRBV18,TRBJ2-3,.,16,TGTGCCAGCTCACCTAGGACCGCGGAGGGCACAGATACGCAGTATTTT,CASSPRTAEGTDTQYF
TRBV7-9,TRBJ2-7,.,14,TGTGCCAGCAGCTTAGGGGACCGTCCCTACGAGCAGTACTTC,CASSLGDRPYEQYF
TRBV4-1,TRBJ1-4,.,15,TGCGCCAGCAGCCAAGATCAAGGGGTCGGTGAAAAACTGTTTTTT,CASSQDQGVGEKLFF
TRBV9,TRBJ1-3,.,13,TGTGCCAGCAGCGGGACCTCTGGAAACACCATATATTTT,CASSGTSGNTIYF
TRBV12-5,TRBJ1-1,.,17,TGTGCTAGTGGTTTGGTAGTCGGGAGGGCCGGAGTAGATGAAGCTTTCTTT,CASGLVVGRAGVDEAFF
TRBV7-2,TRBJ2-3,.,10,TGTGCCAGCAGCTCGGGAATGCAGTATTTT,CASSSGMQYF
TRBV7-9,TRBJ2-7,.,14,TGTGCCAGCAGCTTAAGTCTCAGCACCTACGAGCAGTACTTC,CASSLSLSTYEQYF
TRBV13,TRBJ2-7,TRBD2,14,TGTGCCAGCAGCATGACTAGCGGGAAATCCGAGCAGTACTTC,CASSMTSGKSEQYF
TRBV29-1,TRBJ2-7,TRBD2,14,TGCAGCGTTCTAAGGACTAGTATTTCATACGAGCAGTACTTC,CSVLRTSISYEQYF
TRBV7-9,TRBJ2-1,TRBD2,16,TGTGCCAGCAGTCAGGCGTGGACTAGCCCCAGCAATGAGCAGTTCTTC,CASSQAWTSPSNEQFF
TRBV5-6,TRBJ1-4,.,14,TGTGCCAGCACCCCGGGGGGGGCTAATGAAAAACTGTTTTTT,CASTPGGANEKLFF
TRBV6-6,TRBJ2-7,.,14,TGTGCCAGCAGTTACGGAGGGAGGTCCTACGAGCAGTACTTC,CASSYGGRSYEQYF
TRBV2,TRBJ2-7,.,14,TGTGCCAGCAGTGATACAGGACCCCGGGACGAGCAGTACTTC,CASSDTGPRDEQYF
TRBV28,TRBJ1-2,.,16,TGTGCCAGCAGTCCACGACTGATCCCCGCAAACTATGGCTACACCTTC,CASSPRLIPANYGYTF
TRBV4-1,TRBJ1-1,.,16,TGCGCCAGCAGCCAAGAGGTTCCTCGGGGGAGTACTGAAGCTTTCTTT,CASSQEVPRGSTEAFF